This TCR beta chain emerged from a study of response to subunit inactivated influenza vaccine. The CDR3 consists of 15 residues. In germline, CDR1 is MNHEY, CDR2 SVGEGT. Trimming cost V 5 bases and J 5 bases, with 16 bases left between them. MiXCR was run by TCRdb on the RT-PCR reads, yielding one entry per CDR3 protein. The table lists hundreds of thousands of distinct CDR3 sequences, around 11% of them singletons. Study outcomes and limitations: Authors suggested each seasonal flu vaccination may recruit only limited numbers of new T cells.

In this sample, this clonotype turned up a few times. Its antigen remains unidentified. The sequence derives from a man in his fifties or sixties who received an inactivated influenza vaccine. The chain is built from TRBV6-2 or TRBV6-3 and TRBJ2-4; no clear D. The sample was PBMCs from blood, taken on the day of vaccination. For the CDR3, the DNA is TGTGCCAGCAGTCTCCTAGGGCAGCGTGAAAACATTCAGTACTTC. This translates into CASSLLGQRENIQYF.